A single T cell receptor beta chain is shown here with its context. Its specificity is unknown. The method was immunoSEQ multiplex PCR; TCRdb's version includes in-frame clones alone and lacks a portion of them. Of 60,000 to 85,000 clones in the sample, about 92% were seen once. This CDR3 is built from 20 residues. The germline V gene has CDR1 LGHDT and CDR2 YNNKEL (reference sequence). V shed 5 bases and J 2 bases; nucleotides not matched to a gene: 18. This record belongs to a study of brain T cells in children with intractable seizures. Only cases whose brain tissue showed the highest T cell transcript signatures were sequenced. Patients received at least one anti-epileptic drug before surgery. Whole-study results and caveats: Patients' HCMV serostatus was unknown; virus specificity rests on CDR3 similarity alone. Absence of clones before surgery may stem from lower sequencing depth.

The starting material was peripheral blood, obtained at surgery. This rearrangement joins TRBV3-1 (or the pseudogene TRBV3-2) to TRBJ2-3; 11 bases fit TRBD2. This sequence originates from a boy younger than two with tuberous sclerosis and intractable seizures. The CDR3 loop is CASSASGGLAARTPTDTQYF. CDR3 nucleotides: TGTGCCAGCAGCGCTTCAGGGGGACTAGCGGCCCGAACTCCCACAGATACGCAGTATTTT.